This T cell receptor beta chain was sequenced in a study of CD8+ T cells in alopecia areata. Study summary: The drug, oral tofacitinib, was given to treated patients at 5 to 10 mg twice daily.

cDNA reverse transcribed from extracted RNA served as the sequencing template. Measured with immunoSEQ multiplex PCR; TCRdb has only the in-frame clones, and not every one. The sample consists of some 100,000 clones, roughly two fifths of them appearing once. In regard to this clone: What it binds is unknown.

PBMCs, the starting material, were the source of sorted CD4+ and CD8+ T cells. Trimming pared 7 bases from V and 7 bases from J, leaving 19 bases between. CDR1 is SQVTM and CDR2 is ANQGSEA in the germline V gene. The CDR3 has 13 residues. Overall study results and limits: Sequencing of scalp tissue also captures the resident alphabeta T cells of normal skin.

V and J are TRBV29-1 and TRBJ1-2; no definite D call. Sequenced input: CD4+ T cells sorted from blood. The clonotype was recovered from a human donor with alopecia areata. The CDR3 coding sequence is TGCAGCGCTACCGAAGACCTACGCGGTGGCTACACCTTC. As protein: CSATEDLRGGYTF.